The next 31 T cell receptor beta chains were all read from a single sample in a study of glioma-infiltrating T cells after dendritic cell vaccination. The assay was immunoSEQ multiplex PCR, and TCRdb's table has in-frame clones only and misses some. The table includes 30,000 to 40,000 clones, around 80% detected once. This sample comprised blood, obtained before dendritic cell vaccination. All receptors derive from a human donor with glioblastoma.

V gene TRBV21-1 combines with J gene TRBJ1-4; the table's TRBD1 call for D was not verified on the DNA. TRBV21-1 is a pseudogene. CDR3 size: 18 residues. This CDR3 reads CASSKVWDRVPTNEKLFF. Written as DNA, the CDR3 is TGTGCCAGCAGCAAGGTCTGGGACAGGGTCCCAACTAATGAAAAACTGTTTTTT.

The CDR3 loop is CASSEALWADREYF. DNA of the CDR3: TGTGCCAGCAGTGAAGCGCTTTGGGCGGACAGGGAGTACTTC. J is TRBJ2-7 and V is TRBV2; 8 bases align to TRBD1. Germline V gene data show CDR1 as SNHLY and CDR2 as FYNNEI. V lost 0 bases and J lost 11; bases outside the gene matches: 9. The CDR3 consists of 14 residues.

The rearrangement uses TRBV23-1 and TRBJ2-3, with TRBD2 matching over 14 bases. TRBV23-1 is given ORF status, its function remaining uncertain. CDR3 size: 22 residues. The J segment lost 4 bases and the V segment lost 3 bases, leaving 21 bases of the junction unmatched. DNA for the CDR3: TGCGCCAGCAGTCAGAAACCCACCGGGACTAGCGGGGGATCACGATGGGCAGATACGCAGTATTTT. It specifies CASSQKPTGTSGGSRWADTQYF.

The genes are TRBV29-1 and TRBJ1-4, with D tentatively TRBD1 (5 bases). The germline V gene encodes CDR1 SQVTM and CDR2 ANQGSEA. With 2 bases removed from V and 4 bases from J, the gap between germline ends came to 8 bases. The CDR3 covers 13 residues. The CDR3 bases are TGCAGCGTTGAACCAGGGAATAATGAAAAACTGTTTTTT. It translates to CSVEPGNNEKLFF.

V gene TRBV6-5 combines with J gene TRBJ1-3; TRBD1 matches at 8 bases. V lost 6 bases to trimming and J lost 2 bases; unmatched junction nucleotides: 3. The CDR3 spans 14 residues. Germline assignment: CDR1 MNHEY and CDR2 SVGAGI. In nucleotides, the CDR3 is TGTGCCAGCAGCCCGGACAGGGCTGGAAACACCATATATTTT. Protein: CASSPDRAGNTIYF.

The chain couples TRBV15 to TRBJ1-4, with TRBD1 matching over 7 bases. After removal of 0 bases from V and 4 bases from J, the junction contained 8 bases not matched to a gene. The CDR3 extends over 17 amino acids. The V gene's germline CDR1 is LNHNV and CDR2 YYDKDF (reference sequence). The CDR3 DNA reads TGTGCCACCAGCAGAGATATCCAACAGGGGTTTAATGAAAAACTGTTTTTT. Its protein product is CATSRDIQQGFNEKLFF.

V gene TRBV4-2 combines with J gene TRBJ1-4; TRBD1 matches 11 bases. Per the germline V gene, CDR1 is LGHNA and CDR2 is YNFKEQ. Trimming cost V 0 bases and J 8 bases; bases outside gene matches: 5. The CDR3 is made up of 16 amino acids. This CDR3 is CASSQDGTGGAEKLFF. The CDR3 DNA reads as TGTGCCAGCAGCCAAGATGGGACAGGGGGGGCCGAAAAACTGTTTTTT.

The chain employs TRBV11-2 and TRBJ1-1; no clear D gene. CDR3 length: 11 amino acids. Trimming pared 1 base from V and 11 bases from J, leaving 8 bases between. Germline V gene lookup returns CDR1 SGHAT and CDR2 FQNNGV. For the CDR3, the DNA is TGTGCCAGCAGCTTAGTCCGGTGGGCTTTCTTT. It specifies CASSLVRWAFF.

V is TRBV7-3 and J is TRBJ2-4; perhaps TRBD2 as D (6 bases). From germline, CDR1 is SGHTA and CDR2 FQGTGA. This CDR3 comprises 13 residues. The ends were cut back, 5 bases at V and 6 bases at J, with 11 bases in the middle. CDR3: CASSPGTSNIQYF. The CDR3 coding sequence is TGTGCCAGCAGCCCGGGGACTTCAAACATTCAGTACTTC. The full variable domain, with the rest looked up from reference TRBV7-3 and TRBJ2-4, is GAGVSQTPSNKVTEKGKYVELRCDPISGHTALYWYRQSLGQGPEFLIYFQGTGAADDSGLPNDRFFAVRPEGSVSTLKIQRTERGDSAVYLCASSPGTSNIQYFGAGTRLSVL.

This chain connects TRBV7-9 to TRBJ2-3; possible D gene TRBD1, 5 bases. The CDR3 runs 14 residues. CDR1 is SEHNR and CDR2 is FQNEAQ in the germline V gene (reference sequence). Trimming removed 1 base at V and 0 bases at J, with 5 bases between. The CDR3 DNA reads TGTGCCAGCAGCTTAGAGGGGAGCACAGATACGCAGTATTTT. The encoded protein is CASSLEGSTDTQYF.

Only a few counts were recorded for this clone. J is TRBJ2-1 and V is TRBV4-1, with D perhaps matching TRBD1 (6 bases). The CDR3 consists of 15 residues. CDR1 and CDR2 from the germline V gene are MGHRA and YSYEKL. Trimming shortened V by 4 bases and J by 5 bases, and 15 bases separated the two germline ends. The CDR3 loop is CASSLRQWDNNEQFF. DNA for the CDR3: TGCGCCAGCAGCCTACGACAGTGGGACAACAATGAGCAGTTCTTC.

The chain links TRBV5-4 to TRBJ2-1, with D hard to call. The V end lost 0 bases, the J end lost 8 bases, and 3 bases lay between the germline ends. CDR3 size: 11 residues. The germline CDR1 and CDR2 sequences are SGHNT and YYREEE (reference sequence). The CDR3 loop is CASSLADEQFF. The CDR3 DNA follows: TGTGCCAGCAGCTTGGCCGATGAGCAGTTCTTC.

The chain couples TRBV20-1 to TRBJ1-2; D remains ambiguous. This CDR3 is built from 9 residues. From germline, CDR1 is DFQATT and CDR2 SNEGSKA (reference sequence). Trimming shortened V by 7 bases and J by 6 bases, and 6 bases separated the two germline ends. CDR3 in amino acids: CSGGDGYTF. The CDR3 bases are TGCAGTGGAGGAGATGGCTACACCTTC.

The V and J genes are TRBV7-8 and TRBJ2-4; a weak D match, TRBD1 (5 bases). Trimming cost V 4 bases and J 0 bases, with 13 bases left between them. This CDR3 has 16 residues. Germline V gene data show CDR1 as SGHVS and CDR2 as FQNEAQ. CDR3 in DNA: TGTGCCAGCAGCTCCACAGGTCTCCTAGCCAAAAACATTCAGTACTTC. This sequence encodes CASSSTGLLAKNIQYF.

The genes are TRBV19 and TRBJ1-5; perhaps TRBD1 as D (5 bases). Germline lookup yields CDR1 LNHDA and CDR2 SQIVND (reference sequence). V gave up 3 bases and J gave up 6 bases, with 12 bases separating them. The CDR3 has 14 amino acids. The CDR3, as DNA: TGTGCCAGTAGTATGCGGGGGGGAGGTCAGCCCCAGCATTTT. This gives the protein CASSMRGGGQPQHF.

The chain couples TRBV5-1 to TRBJ1-5, with 10 bases that match TRBD1. CDR1 is SGHRS and CDR2 is YFSETQ in the germline V gene. Trimming took 3 bases from V and 1 from J; bases not matched to a gene: 4. The CDR3 has 16 amino acids. Here the CDR3 reads CASSSDRGTSNQPQHF. In DNA, the CDR3 is TGCGCCAGCAGCTCGGACAGGGGGACGAGCAATCAGCCCCAGCATTTT.

The chain couples TRBV6-6 to TRBJ1-1; tentative D call: TRBD1 (6 bases). In germline, CDR1 is MNHNY, CDR2 SVGAGI (reference sequence). V lost 1 base to trimming and J lost 1 base, with 7 bases between them. CDR3 length equals 14 residues. CDR3 protein: CASSYWTENTEAFF. CDR3 bases: TGTGCCAGCAGTTACTGGACAGAGAACACTGAAGCTTTCTTT.

V gene TRBV4-2 combines with J gene TRBJ2-3; TRBD2 might be the D (6 bases). The CDR3 contains 14 residues. V dropped 3 bases and J dropped 5 bases, with 12 bases sitting between them. Looked up from germline, CDR1 is LGHNA and CDR2 is YNFKEQ. In DNA, the CDR3 is TGTGCCAGCAGCCACTGGGGAGGAGTAGATACGCAGTATTTT. Translation: CASSHWGGVDTQYF.

The chain is built from TRBV7-2 and TRBJ2-3, with a tentative D call TRBD2 (7 bases). This CDR3 spans 16 amino acids. From germline, CDR1 is SGHTA and CDR2 FQGNSA. V lost 5 bases and J lost 4, with 19 bases in between. CDR3 coding DNA: TGTGCCAGCAGCATCGGGGGGCCGGGTTTACCAGATACGCAGTATTTT. Its protein product is CASSIGGPGLPDTQYF.

This sequence joins TRBV27 and TRBJ1-5; 10 bases align to TRBD1. Unmatched junction bases numbered 14, after V lost 6 bases and J lost 0 bases. Germline-derived CDR1 and CDR2 are MNHEY and SMNVEV (reference sequence). The length of the CDR3 is 19 residues. The CDR3 protein is CASRPSLRDRGSSNQPQHF. The CDR3 region has the DNA TGTGCCAGCAGACCATCCTTGAGGGACAGGGGAAGTAGCAATCAGCCCCAGCATTTT.

As regards this clone: The junction departs from the called germline gene at one end, perhaps through a read error. The rearrangement links TRBV6-5 to TRBJ1-1; weak D call: TRBD1 (5 bases). CDR1 is MNHEY, CDR2 SVGAGI, per germline. The CDR3 runs 15 residues. The CDR3 nucleotides read TGTGCCAGCAGTTACTCTCGGTCCGGGGGAGGGAAAGCCCTATTT. Protein sequence: CASSYSRSGGGKALF.

The chain links TRBV9 to TRBJ1-3, with a weak D call TRBD1 (5 bases). Between the trimmed V and J ends, which lost 0 bases and 2 bases, there was a span of 9 bases. The CDR3 runs 15 residues. CDR1 SGDLS and CDR2 YYNGEE come from the germline V gene. In nucleotides, the CDR3 is TGTGCCAGCAGCGTAGGGGGCTGGGCTGGAAACACCATATATTTT. Translation: CASSVGGWAGNTIYF.

With respect to this clone: Compared with germline, one end of the junction differs, possibly owing to a read error. The sample has other DNA sequences that encode this CDR3 too. This chain joins TRBV19 and TRBJ1-6; 7 bases line up with TRBD1. Germline CDR1 LNHDA, CDR2 SQIVND (reference sequence). The CDR3 runs to 15 residues. Written as DNA, the CDR3 is TGTGCCAGTAGCCTGACAGGGTATGGTAATTCCCCCCTCCACTTT. It is translated as CASSLTGYGNSPLHF.

This clone was recorded only once. The chain links TRBV19 to TRBJ1-5; D unclear. Trimming cost V 3 bases and J 3 bases, with 9 bases left between them. Germline loops: CDR1 LNHDA, CDR2 SQIVND (reference sequence). CDR3 length: 14 amino acids. CDR3 region: CASSIWQFNQPQHF. As DNA, the CDR3 is TGTGCCAGTAGTATTTGGCAGTTCAATCAGCCCCAGCATTTT. Together with reference TRBV19 and TRBJ1-5, the CDR3 gives the full variable domain: DGGITQSPKYLFRKEGQNVTLSCEQNLNHDAMYWYRQDPGQGLRLIYYSQIVNDFQKGDIAEGYSVSREKKESFPLTVTSAQKNPTAFYLCASSIWQFNQPQHFGDGTRLSIL.

J is TRBJ2-1 and V is TRBV6-6; a possible D gene is TRBD2 (5 bases). This CDR3 is 16 amino acids long. CDR1 is MNHNY and CDR2 is SVGAGI in the germline V gene (reference sequence). Trimming took off 2 bases at V and 3 bases at J, with 14 bases between the two ends. The CDR3 DNA follows: TGTGCCAGCAGTTACCAGGAGGTGGAAGGCTACAATGAGCAGTTCTTC. Encoded protein: CASSYQEVEGYNEQFF.

This rearrangement joins TRBV5-1 to TRBJ1-4, with unresolved D. The CDR3 runs 15 residues. The V gene lost 0 bases and the J gene lost 0 bases, with 6 bases spanning the gap. Germline loops: CDR1 SGHRS, CDR2 YFSETQ. The CDR3 loop is CASSLGSTTNEKLFF. In DNA form, the CDR3 reads TGCGCCAGCAGCTTGGGTAGTACAACTAATGAAAAACTGTTTTTT.

The table lists this clone with a few counts. CDR3 region: CASSPTSGGQETQYF. CDR3 DNA sequence: TGTGCCAGCTCACCGACTAGCGGGGGACAAGAGACCCAGTACTTC. This rearrangement joins TRBV18 to TRBJ2-5, with TRBD2 matching over 12 bases. Germline V gene data show CDR1 as KGHSH and CDR2 as LQKENI. J lost 2 bases, V lost 3 bases, and 1 base had no gene match. The CDR3 has 15 amino acids.

V usage is TRBV28 and J usage is TRBJ2-4, with 7 positions matching TRBD1. Trimming at V came to 1 base and at J to 2 bases, leaving 8 bases not matched to a gene. The CDR3 runs 17 residues. The V gene's germline CDR1 is MDHEN and CDR2 SYDVKM. The CDR3 region is CASSLFAYRGPKNIQYF. CDR3 bases: TGTGCCAGCAGTTTATTCGCCTACAGGGGTCCCAAAAACATTCAGTACTTC.

The rearrangement uses TRBV11-2 and TRBJ2-7, with D maybe TRBD2 (6 bases). Trimming cost V 6 bases and J 6 bases, with 12 bases left between them. The CDR3 totals 12 residues. In germline, CDR1 is SGHAT, CDR2 FQNNGV. The CDR3 loop reads CASSSVGGEQYF. CDR3 sequence (DNA): TGTGCCAGCAGTAGTGTGGGGGGCGAGCAGTACTTC.

The rearrangement joins TRBV11-1 to TRBJ1-1; 10 bases match TRBD1. The CDR3 is made up of 16 amino acids. Trimming cost V 5 bases and J 3 bases; bases outside gene matches: 9. CDR1 and CDR2 from the germline V gene are SGHAT and FQDESV (reference sequence). This CDR3 reads CASSLRQGAVHTEAFF. In DNA form, the CDR3 reads TGTGCCAGCAGCCTTAGACAGGGGGCTGTACACACTGAAGCTTTCTTT.

This clone is labeled medium-sized (0.01 to 0.1%). J is TRBJ2-1 and V is TRBV5-1, with a possible D match to TRBD2 (6 bases). The V gene's germline CDR1 is SGHRS and CDR2 YFSETQ. Trimming removed 6 bases from V and 0 bases from J, with 19 bases in between. The CDR3 is made up of 17 amino acids. Here the CDR3 DNA reads TGCGCCAGCACCCCTACGGGGGTCCGAAGCTCCTACAATGAGCAGTTCTTC. Protein product: CASTPTGVRSSYNEQFF.